The rows below give T cell receptor beta chains drawn from one sample of a study of CD8 T cells in Susac syndrome. Each CDR3 protein is one row after TCRdb ran MiXCR on the immunoSEQ multiplex PCR reads. Of roughly 120,000 distinct CDR3 sequences listed, approximately 94% were seen once; the top ten hold approximately 0.13%. The source material was CD4+ T cells from PBMCs. These receptors were collected from a human donor with multiple sclerosis. Each CDR3 is given with its conserved first and last residue. D genes are given only for firm matches. For some rows the clone size is stated as once, few or many, or as a class when expanded; others skip it.

few	TRBJ1-5	.	TRBV27	TGTGCCAGCAGTTCAGGGGAAAGCAATCAGCCCCAGCATTTT	CASSSGESNQPQHF
.	TRBJ2-1	TRBD2	TRBV6-2/TRBV6-3	TGTGCCAGCTCCTTATATCAGCGGGAGGGCCCAAGCTCCTACAATGAGCAGTTCTTC	CASSLYQREGPSSYNEQFF
.	TRBJ2-2	.	TRBV29-1	TGCAGCGGGGGGAACACCGGGGAGCTGTTTTTT	CSGGNTGELFF
.	TRBJ1-5	.	TRBV10-3	TGTGCCATCAGTGAGTCGGGTTCGGCTCAGCCCCAGCATTTT	CAISESGSAQPQHF
.	TRBJ2-7	.	TRBV7-6	TGTGCCAGCAGCTTAACAACCAACGAGCAGTACTTC	CASSLTTNEQYF
.	TRBJ2-1	.	TRBV28	TGTGCCACTCAGTCCTCTGCCTACAATGAGCAGTTCTTC	CATQSSAYNEQFF
.	TRBJ2-5	TRBD2	TRBV5-1	TGCGCCAGCAGCTTGGGGACTAGCCGGGAAGAGACCCAGTACTTC	CASSLGTSREETQYF
.	TRBJ2-1	.	TRBV6-5	TGTGCCAGCAGTACAGGGCGTGAGCAGTTCTTC	CASSTGREQFF
once	TRBJ1-1	.	TRBV29-1	TGCAGCGTTGATGACCGGAGAGGAGCTTTCTTT	CSVDDRRGAFF
.	TRBJ1-1	TRBD1	TRBV19	TGTGCCAGTAGTGCGCGACAGGGGGCGAACACTGAAGCTTTCTTT	CASSARQGANTEAFF